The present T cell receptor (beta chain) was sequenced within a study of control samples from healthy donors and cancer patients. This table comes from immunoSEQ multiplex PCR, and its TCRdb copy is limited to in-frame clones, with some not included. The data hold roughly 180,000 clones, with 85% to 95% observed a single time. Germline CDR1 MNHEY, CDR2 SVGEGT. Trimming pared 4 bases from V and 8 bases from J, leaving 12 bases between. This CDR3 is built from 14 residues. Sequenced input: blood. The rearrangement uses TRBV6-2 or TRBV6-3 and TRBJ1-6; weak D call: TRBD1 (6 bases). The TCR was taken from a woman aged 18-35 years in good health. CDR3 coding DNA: TGTGCCAGCAGTTCCCGAAGGGGGGATTCACCCCTCCACTTT. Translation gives CASSSRRGDSPLHF.